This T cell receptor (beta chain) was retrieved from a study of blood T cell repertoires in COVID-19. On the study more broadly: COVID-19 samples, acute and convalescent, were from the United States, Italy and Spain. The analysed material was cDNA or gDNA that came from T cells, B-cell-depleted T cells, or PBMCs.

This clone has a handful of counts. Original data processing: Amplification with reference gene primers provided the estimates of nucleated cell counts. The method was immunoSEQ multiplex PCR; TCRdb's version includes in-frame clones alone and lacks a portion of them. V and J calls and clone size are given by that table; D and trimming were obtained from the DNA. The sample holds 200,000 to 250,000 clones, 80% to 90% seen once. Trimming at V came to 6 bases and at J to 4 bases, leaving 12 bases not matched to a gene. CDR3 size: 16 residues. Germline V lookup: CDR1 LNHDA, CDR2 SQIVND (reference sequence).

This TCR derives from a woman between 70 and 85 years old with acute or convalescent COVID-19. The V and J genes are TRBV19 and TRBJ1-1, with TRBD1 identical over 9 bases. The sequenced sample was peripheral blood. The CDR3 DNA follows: TGTGCCAGTAGCAGACCGGGACAGGGATTGGCCACTGAAGCTTTCTTT. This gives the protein CASSRPGQGLATEAFF. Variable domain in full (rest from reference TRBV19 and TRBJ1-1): DGGITQSPKYLFRKEGQNVTLSCEQNLNHDAMYWYRQDPGQGLRLIYYSQIVNDFQKGDIAEGYSVSREKKESFPLTVTSAQKNPTAFYLCASSRPGQGLATEAFFGQGTRLTVV.